The source of this T cell receptor beta chain is a study of cytomegalovirus exposure and HLA in healthy donors. About this clone itself: Its matching antigen is unknown.

Notes on the study in general: Associated with HLA alleles at 0.05 false discovery rate in a later analysis were about 17,000 TCR beta sequences. A reported reduction in N-insertions relative to the 666-donor mean was seen in an Asian-associated ancestry cluster in a later analysis. CMV serostatus was the sole immune exposure data available. Per published reports, the classifier diagnosed cytomegalovirus status with high specificity and sensitivity.

The CDR3 extends over 13 amino acids. Germline-derived CDR1 and CDR2 are PRHDT and FYEKMQ (reference sequence). V was trimmed by 6 bases and J by 6 bases, leaving 11 bases between them. It was with 60 Vbeta and 13 Jbeta primers that the PCR ran. The method was immunoSEQ multiplex PCR; TCRdb's version includes in-frame clones alone and lacks a portion of them. Among fewer than 250,000 clones listed, over 70% were seen once. Material for sequencing was PBMCs. This chain joins TRBV13 and TRBJ2-2; TRBD1 is a possible D gene (6 bases). This receptor was identified in a young woman in good health and CMV-seronegative. For the CDR3, the DNA is TGTGCCAGCAGTCGGGACAAGTCCGGGGAGCTGTTTTTT. Its translation: CASSRDKSGELFF.